This TCR beta chain was obtained from a study of human T cells and chemical hapten exposure. Study-level information: Diphenylcyclopropenone, dosed weekly to the scalp, was given to patients throughout the roughly 24-week study.

Time point in this sample: patch test 1, 2 weeks after DPC sensitization. The treatment denotes: therapeutic diphenylcyclopropenone sensitization with weekly scalp DPC. The germline gives CDR1 SGHTA, CDR2 FQGNSA. The CDR3 extends over 20 amino acids. V lost 5 bases, J lost 6 bases, and 18 bases stayed unmatched. Concerning this clonotype itself: Its antigen is not identified.

The library tagged each cDNA molecule with unique molecular identifiers. MiXCR was run by TCRdb on the RACE reads, yielding one entry per CDR3 protein. The data contain fewer than 400,000 distinct CDR3 sequences, 5.5% to 8% of them singletons. Overall study findings and caveats: Sensitizing to DPC left TCRs with a frequency above 1 in 1000 unaltered. Donors, who had alopecia, may show an immune response that differs from healthy people's.

This TCR derives from a woman between 18 and 29 years old with alopecia areata. Some clones in this sample may be carry-over from other donors' samples. The sample consisted of whole blood, taken in connection with sensitization to the hapten diphenylcyclopropenone (DPC). The V call is TRBV7-2, the J call TRBJ2-2, with TRBD2 identical over 13 bases. As DNA, the CDR3 is TGTGCCAGCAGCCCTTTCCCCGGGACTAGCGGGGCCCCGATGTCCGGGGAGCTGTTTTTT. It yields the protein CASSPFPGTSGAPMSGELFF.